This T cell receptor (beta chain) was obtained from a study of neurological immune-mediated disorders (dated by TCRdb to between 2018 and 2021). In the study overall: Using UMI-based sequencing, the study compared peripheral blood TCR-beta repertoires from patients with HTLV-I-associated myelopathy (HAM/TSP), patients with multiple sclerosis, and healthy controls. The cohort comprised roughly 69 subjects: 15 or so HAM/TSP patients, some 35 multiple sclerosis patients and about 20 healthy controls. Alongside PBMC samples, the set of about 97 TCR-beta libraries contained longitudinal samples, technical triplicates, and paired CD4+ and CD8+ T-cell subsets that had been sorted. The paper as a whole reports these results and caveats: Expanded clones from different subjects shared no identical CDR3 amino acid sequences, which suggests that TCR-beta repertoires were private in all groups. TCR clonal expansion was highest in HAM/TSP patients and lowest in MS patients, with MS patients falling below even healthy controls.

cDNA synthesis used template-switch 5'RACE with a primer carrying a 10-nucleotide random unique molecular identifier tagging each TCR transcript. Over 190 million TCR-beta sequences, covering 15-18 subjects, were produced in each sequencing run. The RNeasy kit was used for extraction of total RNA. Using the KAPA Real-time Library Amplification kit, TCR-beta VDJ regions were amplified with primers for the TCR constant region and the 5'RACE anchor. A first PCR added sample indexes and Illumina adaptors, and a second PCR then raised library yield. After Ampure bead purification, the roughly 650 bp TCR product was size-selected on a 2% E-gel SizeSelection system. Before pooling, library quality was checked on a Bioanalyzer, concentration was measured with Qubit, and libraries were quantified with the Kapa Library Quantification kit. Libraries were sequenced paired-end 2 x 150 bp on an Illumina HiSeq 2500. To increase sequence diversity, roughly 23-30% phiX was spiked into each library pool. The authors processed their data as follows. Quality-filtered reads were processed with the UMI-based MiGEC pipeline, and over 90% of raw TCR sequences were removed by the MiGEC pipeline during error correction. VDJ genes were aligned to IMGT germline references, and clonotypes were defined by unique CDR3 amino acid sequence plus V-J genes. Clonal expansion, Shannon diversity and CDR3 relatedness were evaluated with VDJtools (CalcPairwiseDistances, ClusterSamples), while phylogenetic trees were built in CLCbio workbench. A clone was classed as expanded if it had 8 or more unique UMIs, a cutoff based on coefficient-of-variation modelling across technical triplicates. The public reads were reanalyzed by TCRdb: fastp trimming at Q25, MiXCR alignment, in-frame beta chains only. A single entry per CDR3 protein holds the most common genes and DNA from its merged rows. Clone size and V and J calls follow TCRdb, not the original study. This sample is represented by tens of thousands of distinct CDR3 sequences; more than 9.5% of them were singletons. The top ten hold 1.8% of the sample.

The healthy controls were volunteers from a blood bank in Maryland, USA. Unsorted PBMC libraries were generated from 2 million PBMCs stored in RNAlater at -80 °C until RNA extraction. Peripheral blood was subjected to Ficoll-Hypaque density gradient centrifugation to isolate PBMCs, which were then cryopreserved in liquid nitrogen. Many counts were recorded for this clonotype. Its recognized antigen is unknown. No clone much larger than this one lies a single base away; base qualities are absent. Sequencing used PBMCs. This receptor was obtained from a man aged 55-75 years in good health.

The CDR3: CASSKGPFPEKLFF. The nucleotide sequence reads TGTGCCAGCAGTAAAGGGCCTTTTCCGGAAAAACTGTTTTTT. The chain uses TRBV27 and TRBJ1-4; the D gene cannot be resolved reliably. Measured from the cysteine to the phenylalanine, the CDR3 is 14 residues long. The read is trimmed to its CDR3 DNA, 42 bases read in frame from base 1. Trimming removed 5 bases from V and 8 bases from J, leaving 15 bases between the germline ends. Per the germline V gene (reference sequence), MNHEY is the CDR1 and SMNVEV is the CDR2.